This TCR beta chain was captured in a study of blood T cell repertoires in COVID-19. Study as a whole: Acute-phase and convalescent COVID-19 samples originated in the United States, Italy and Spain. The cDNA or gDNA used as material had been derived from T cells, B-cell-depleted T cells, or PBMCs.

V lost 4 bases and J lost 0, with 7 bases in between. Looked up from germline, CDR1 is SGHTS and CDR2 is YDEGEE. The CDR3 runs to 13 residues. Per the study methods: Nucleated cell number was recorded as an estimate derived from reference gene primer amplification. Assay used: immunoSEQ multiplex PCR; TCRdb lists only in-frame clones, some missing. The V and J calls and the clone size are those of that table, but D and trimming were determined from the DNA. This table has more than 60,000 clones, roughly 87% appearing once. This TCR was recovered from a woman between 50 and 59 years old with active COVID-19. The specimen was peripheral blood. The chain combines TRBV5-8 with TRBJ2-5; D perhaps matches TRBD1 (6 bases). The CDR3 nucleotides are TGTGCCAGCAGCCGGGACAACCAAGAGACCCAGTACTTC. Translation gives CASSRDNQETQYF.